Following are 30 T cell receptor beta chains from one sample sequenced in a study of control samples from healthy donors and cancer patients. The method was immunoSEQ multiplex PCR; TCRdb's version includes in-frame clones alone and lacks a portion of them. Among some 74,000 clones, over 90% were seen once, and the ten largest hold approximately 3%. The sample comprised blood. All receptors come from a woman aged 30 to 39 in good health.

V usage is TRBV29-1 and J usage is TRBJ2-2; D is ambiguous. The germline V and J ends were trimmed by 2 bases and 3 bases, with 7 bases remaining between them. The CDR3 loop spans 13 amino acids. In germline, CDR1 is SQVTM, CDR2 ANQGSEA. Written as DNA, the CDR3 is TGCAGCGTTGAATGGCAGTACACCGGGGAGCTGTTTTTT. This encodes CSVEWQYTGELFF.

The chain joins TRBV9 to TRBJ1-2, with TRBD1 matching 7 bases. Germline-derived CDR1 and CDR2 are SGDLS and YYNGEE. The CDR3 totals 16 residues. Trimming cost V 0 bases and J 2 bases; bases outside gene matches: 7. CDR3 protein: CASSVEDRTINYGYTF. DNA for the CDR3: TGTGCCAGCAGCGTAGAGGACAGGACAATAAACTATGGCTACACCTTC.

This chain links TRBV5-5 with TRBJ1-2; TRBD1 matches at 7 bases. Germline loops: CDR1 SGHKS, CDR2 YYEKEE (reference sequence). CDR3 length: 13 amino acids. Trimming took 0 bases from V and 4 from J; bases not matched to a gene: 0. The CDR3 is CASSLEGAYGYTF. DNA of the CDR3: TGTGCCAGCAGCTTGGAGGGGGCCTATGGCTACACCTTC.

This rearrangement joins TRBV4-1 to TRBJ1-1; no clear D gene. Trimming removed 3 bases at V and 0 bases at J, with 8 bases between. The CDR3 runs 14 residues. From germline, CDR1 is MGHRA and CDR2 YSYEKL. In DNA form, the CDR3 reads TGCGCCAGCAGCCAGCCTTTACTGAACACTGAAGCTTTCTTT. Protein product: CASSQPLLNTEAFF.

CDR3 nucleotides: TGTGCCAGCAGGGTCTCGGCAGGGGGCACAGATACGCAGTATTTT. It encodes CASRVSAGGTDTQYF. The chain has TRBV27 and TRBJ2-3; D possibly corresponds to TRBD1 (6 bases). V was shortened by 6 bases and J by 1 base, with 14 bases between the two germline ends. This CDR3 region has 15 residues. CDR1 MNHEY and CDR2 SMNVEV come from the germline V gene (reference sequence).

For the CDR3, the DNA is TGCGCCAGCAGCCAAGATAGGACCAGGGGACAAGAGACCCAGTACTTC. Amino acid sequence: CASSQDRTRGQETQYF. This chain connects TRBV4-1 to TRBJ2-5, with a possible D match to TRBD1 (6 bases). Trimming pared 0 bases from V and 2 bases from J, leaving 13 bases between. The CDR3 loop spans 16 amino acids. Per germline, CDR1 MGHRA and CDR2 YSYEKL.

The chain has TRBV19 and TRBJ1-2, with D hard to call. Germline V gives CDR1 LNHDA, CDR2 SQIVND (reference sequence). CDR3 length: 14 amino acids. Trimming removed 5 bases from V and 7 bases from J, with 17 bases in between. This chain's CDR3 is CASSPQGPFAGYTF. DNA of the CDR3: TGTGCCAGTAGTCCTCAAGGCCCTTTTGCTGGCTACACCTTC.

The chain carries TRBV7-2 and TRBJ2-2, with D maybe TRBD2 (5 bases). CDR3 length equals 14 residues. Trimming pared 7 bases from V and 6 bases from J, leaving 15 bases between. In germline, CDR1 is SGHTA, CDR2 FQGNSA. Here the CDR3 reads CASTSPGVPGELFF. CDR3 bases: TGTGCCAGCACCTCTCCCGGGGTACCCGGGGAGCTGTTTTTT.

The gene calls are TRBV6-2 or TRBV6-3 and TRBJ1-6, with 11 bases aligning to TRBD1. CDR3 size: 15 residues. Germline lookup yields CDR1 MNHEY and CDR2 SVGEGT. After removal of 7 bases from V and 8 bases from J, the junction contained 7 bases not matched to a gene. The CDR3 DNA sequence: TGTGCCAGCACCCCCCGGGACAGGGGGGATTCACCCCTCCACTTT. It is translated as CASTPRDRGDSPLHF.

The chain is built from TRBV3-1 (or the pseudogene TRBV3-2) and TRBJ2-5, with TRBD2 as a possible D gene (6 bases). Deletions cut 4 bases from V and 5 bases from J, with 11 bases between. Germline values: CDR1 LGHDT, CDR2 YNNKEL (reference sequence). This CDR3 has 13 residues. The CDR3 DNA sequence: TGTGCCAGCAGCCTCATAGGAGGGGAGACCCAGTACTTC. Translation gives CASSLIGGETQYF.

This CDR3 is CASSQVKTSGRTDTQYF. CDR3 DNA: TGTGCCAGCAGCCAAGTAAAAACTAGCGGGCGCACAGATACGCAGTATTTT. J is TRBJ2-3 and V is TRBV3-1 (or the pseudogene TRBV3-2); 9 positions match TRBD2. J gave up 1 base and V 1 base, and 6 bases lay outside the gene matches. Germline V gene lookup returns CDR1 LGHDT and CDR2 YNNKEL (reference sequence). The CDR3 runs to 17 residues.

The J gene is TRBJ1-2, the V gene TRBV3-1 (or the pseudogene TRBV3-2); no firm D call. CDR1 is LGHDT, CDR2 YNNKEL, per germline (reference sequence). Trimming stripped 1 base from V and 3 bases from J, with 9 bases between. CDR3 length: 14 residues. CDR3 residues: CASSQGVSHYGYTF. Here the CDR3 DNA reads TGTGCCAGCAGCCAAGGAGTTTCTCACTATGGCTACACCTTC.

This chain connects TRBV3-1 (or the pseudogene TRBV3-2) to TRBJ1-2, with D perhaps matching TRBD1 (5 bases). V shed 1 base and J shed 4 bases, with 13 bases lying between them. Germline CDR1 and CDR2: LGHDT and YNNKEL (reference sequence). The CDR3 is made up of 15 amino acids. This CDR3 reads CASSQGGRGSYGYTF. The DNA of the CDR3 is TGTGCCAGCAGCCAAGGGGGACGGGGAAGCTATGGCTACACCTTC.

The V and J genes are TRBV10-3 and TRBJ2-2; D remains ambiguous. The CDR3 length is 15 residues. Trimming left V 2 bases short and J 4 bases short, with 11 bases between. Germline V gene sequence: CDR1 ENHRY, CDR2 SYGVKD. In DNA form, the CDR3 reads TGTGCCATCAGTGAGCCAAAGGCCCCCACCGGGGAGCTGTTTTTT. Protein: CAISEPKAPTGELFF.

V and J are TRBV29-1 and TRBJ2-5; 12 nucleotides align to TRBD1. V shed 7 bases and J 4 bases; nucleotides not matched to a gene: 4. This CDR3 region has 13 residues. Germline CDR1 reads SQVTM; CDR2 reads ANQGSEA. The CDR3 bases are TGCAGCGCTGGGACAGGGGGCCTAGAGACCCAGTACTTC. It translates to CSAGTGGLETQYF.

J is TRBJ1-5 and V is TRBV6-6; maybe TRBD1 (5 bases). The CDR3 runs to 13 residues. Trimming left V 5 bases short and J 7 bases short, with 12 bases between. Germline V gene data show CDR1 as MNHNY and CDR2 as SVGAGI (reference sequence). This chain's CDR3 is CASSRQGQQPQHF. The CDR3, as DNA: TGTGCCAGCAGTCGGCAGGGTCAACAGCCCCAGCATTTT.

V is TRBV11-1 and J is TRBJ1-1; 7 positions agree with TRBD1. The V and J ends lost 3 bases and 4 bases, in that order; junction bases with no gene match: 2. The germline V gene has CDR1 SGHAT and CDR2 FQDESV (reference sequence). This CDR3 has 13 amino acids. This chain's CDR3 is CASSFSGGTEAFF. The CDR3, as DNA: TGTGCCAGCAGCTTTTCAGGGGGCACTGAAGCTTTCTTT.

The chain couples TRBV7-8 to TRBJ1-2; TRBD1 matches 7 bases. The length of the CDR3 is 15 residues. CDR1 is SGHVS, CDR2 FQNEAQ, per germline. J lost 3 bases, V lost 5 bases, and 9 bases had no gene match. The CDR3 DNA sequence: TGTGCCAGCAGCCAGTGGGACAGCTCTGACTATGGCTACACCTTC. Translating it yields CASSQWDSSDYGYTF.

The V and J genes are TRBV5-1 and TRBJ1-2; 7 bases map to TRBD1. Germline loops: CDR1 SGHRS, CDR2 YFSETQ. V shed 4 bases and J 0 bases; nucleotides not matched to a gene: 6. CDR3 length: 15 amino acids. The CDR3 loop is CASSPGTDANYGYTF. The CDR3 DNA sequence: TGCGCCAGCAGCCCAGGGACAGATGCTAACTATGGCTACACCTTC. The full variable domain, in which reference TRBV5-1 and TRBJ1-2 provide the parts outside the CDR3, is KAGVTQTPRYLIKTRGQQVTLSCSPISGHRSVSWYQQTPGQGLQFLFEYFSETQRNKGNFPGRFSGRQFSNSRSEMNVSTLELGDSALYLCASSPGTDANYGYTFGSGTRLTVV.

The CDR3 protein is CASSLASQFSGNTIYF. Here the CDR3 DNA reads TGTGCCAGCAGCTTAGCGTCGCAGTTCTCTGGAAACACCATATATTTT. The chain recombines TRBV7-9 with TRBJ1-3; D uncertain. Deletions cut 0 bases from V and 0 bases from J, with 9 bases between. The germline CDR1 and CDR2 sequences are SEHNR and FQNEAQ (reference sequence). The CDR3 has 16 amino acids. Full variable domain (rest looked up from reference TRBV7-9 and TRBJ1-3): DTGVSQNPRHKITKRGQNVTFRCDPISEHNRLYWYRQTLGQGPEFLTYFQNEAQLEKSRLLSDRFSAERPKGSFSTLEIQRTEQGDSAMYLCASSLASQFSGNTIYFGEGSWLTVV.

The chain has TRBV5-1 and TRBJ2-5; 12 bases are a match to TRBD2. CDR1 SGHRS and CDR2 YFSETQ come from the germline V gene. Trimming took 1 base from V and 5 from J; bases not matched to a gene: 3. This CDR3 is 15 amino acids long. The DNA for the CDR3 is TGCGCCAGCAGCTTGACTAGCGGGGGGAGCGAGACCCAGTACTTC. Its protein is CASSLTSGGSETQYF.

The genes are TRBV5-1 and TRBJ2-5; D unresolved. Germline CDR1 SGHRS, CDR2 YFSETQ. Trimming took 2 bases from V and 2 from J, leaving 7 bases between them. The CDR3 runs 13 residues. This chain's CDR3 is CASSFLEQETQYF. CDR3 coding DNA: TGCGCCAGCAGCTTCCTAGAACAAGAGACCCAGTACTTC.

The J gene is TRBJ1-4, the V gene TRBV28; D is possibly TRBD1 (6 bases). The germline V and J ends were trimmed by 5 bases and 12 bases, with 19 bases remaining between them. This CDR3 contains 14 residues. CDR1 is MDHEN and CDR2 is SYDVKM in the germline V gene. DNA of the CDR3: TGTGCCAGCAGTCCCGGGACAACCTTGGGGGAACTGTTTTTT. This translates into CASSPGTTLGELFF.

The CDR3 loop reads CASSSDRRLYEQYF. The CDR3, as DNA: TGTGCCAGCAGTTCGGACAGGCGACTCTACGAGCAGTACTTC. The chain links TRBV6-5 to TRBJ2-7; 7 positions agree with TRBD1. Germline CDR1 and CDR2: MNHEY and SVGAGI. This CDR3 contains 14 residues. V shed 4 bases, J shed 3 bases, and the junction held 6 bases outside the gene matches.

The chain uses TRBV28 and TRBJ2-2; the D is unclear. The V gene lost 7 bases and the J gene lost 1 base, with 7 bases spanning the gap. CDR1 MDHEN and CDR2 SYDVKM come from the germline V gene. This CDR3 is 13 amino acids long. CDR3 sequence reads: CASTDMNTGELFF. CDR3 DNA: TGTGCCAGCACCGATATGAACACCGGGGAGCTGTTTTTT. Full variable domain (outside the CDR3, taken from reference TRBV28 and TRBJ2-2): DVKVTQSSRYLVKRTGEKVFLECVQDMDHENMFWYRQDPGLGLRLIYFSYDVKMKEKGDIPEGYSVSREKKERFSLILESASTNQTSMYLCASTDMNTGELFFGEGSRLTVL.

This rearrangement joins TRBV6-5 to TRBJ1-1, with D perhaps matching TRBD1 (6 bases). CDR1 and CDR2 from the germline V gene are MNHEY and SVGAGI. The V end lost 8 bases, the J end lost 6 bases, and 19 bases lay between the germline ends. The CDR3 is 14 residues long. As DNA, the CDR3 is TGTGCCAGCGCCTCGGGGGACATTCTATCTGAAGCTTTCTTT. Its protein is CASASGDILSEAFF.

The chain combines TRBV7-9 with TRBJ2-1; the match to TRBD1 covers 8 bases. The V and J ends lost 2 bases and 8 bases, in that order; junction bases with no gene match: 8. This CDR3 comprises 15 residues. Germline loops: CDR1 SEHNR, CDR2 FQNEAQ (reference sequence). Here the CDR3 DNA reads TGTGCCAGCAGCTTACACCTGGGGGACAGGTATGAGCAGTTCTTC. Translation: CASSLHLGDRYEQFF. Supplemented by reference TRBV7-9 and TRBJ2-1, the full variable domain reads DTGVSQNPRHKITKRGQNVTFRCDPISEHNRLYWYRQTLGQGPEFLTYFQNEAQLEKSRLLSDRFSAERPKGSFSTLEIQRTEQGDSAMYLCASSLHLGDRYEQFFGPGTRLTVL.

The CDR3 here is CASSRSTTGNTIYF. Written as DNA, the CDR3 is TGTGCCAGCAGCAGATCTACCACTGGAAACACCATATATTTT. The rearrangement uses TRBV5-5 and TRBJ1-3, with D uncertain. The CDR3 runs to 14 residues. Trimming took off 4 bases at V and 2 bases at J, with 10 bases between the two ends. CDR1 is SGHKS and CDR2 is YYEKEE in the germline V gene (reference sequence).

The CDR3 DNA sequence: TGTGCCAGCAGTCATTCCCGGGGAAGCTACAATGAGCAGTTCTTC. It translates to CASSHSRGSYNEQFF. The chain couples TRBV6-5 to TRBJ2-1; a possible D gene is TRBD2 (5 bases). The CDR3 consists of 15 residues. Germline assignment: CDR1 MNHEY and CDR2 SVGAGI. V was clipped by 5 bases and J by 3 bases, with 14 bases between them.

The chain recombines TRBV10-3 with TRBJ1-1, with 9 bases matching TRBD1. The CDR3 length is 15 residues. Germline V lookup: CDR1 ENHRY, CDR2 SYGVKD. The junction had 9 bases not matched to a gene; V was cut back by 4 bases and J by 6 bases. The CDR3 nucleotides are TGTGCCATCAGTGCCGACCGGGACAGGGCTCCTGAAGCTTTCTTT. Protein: CAISADRDRAPEAFF.